The source of this T cell receptor beta chain is a study of CD8+ T cells in alopecia areata. About the research overall: Treatment of the treated patients consisted of oral tofacitinib, 5 to 10 mg twice daily.

cDNA prepared by RNA extraction and subsequent reverse transcription served as the template for sequencing. Assay: immunoSEQ multiplex PCR; the TCRdb copy retains only in-frame clones and omits some. The sample consists of under 200,000 clones, 60% to 75% of them appearing once. Study conclusions and caveats: Normal skin's resident alphabeta T cells are sequenced alongside lesional scalp T cells. Tofacitinib significantly reduced both scalp clonality and expanded CD8+ clones among the top 100.

This CDR3 has 16 amino acids. Germline V gives CDR1 SGHAT, CDR2 FQNNGV. V lost 4 bases and J 1 base, leaving 16 bases between the germline ends. Notes on this clone: Antigen unknown.

Treatment given: oral pan-JAK inhibitor, 5-10 mg twice daily. Collected material from alopecia areata patients comprised lesional scalp punch biopsies and peripheral blood. This TCR was recovered from a human donor with alopecia areata. The material was CD4+ T cells sorted from blood, obtained at week 24, from a patient treated with tofacitinib. The V and J genes are TRBV11-2 and TRBJ1-1, with D possibly TRBD1 on 5 matching bases. CDR3 sequence: CASSSNLGRSNTEAFF. The CDR3 bases are TGTGCCAGCAGCTCAAATCTGGGACGGTCGAACACTGAAGCTTTCTTT.